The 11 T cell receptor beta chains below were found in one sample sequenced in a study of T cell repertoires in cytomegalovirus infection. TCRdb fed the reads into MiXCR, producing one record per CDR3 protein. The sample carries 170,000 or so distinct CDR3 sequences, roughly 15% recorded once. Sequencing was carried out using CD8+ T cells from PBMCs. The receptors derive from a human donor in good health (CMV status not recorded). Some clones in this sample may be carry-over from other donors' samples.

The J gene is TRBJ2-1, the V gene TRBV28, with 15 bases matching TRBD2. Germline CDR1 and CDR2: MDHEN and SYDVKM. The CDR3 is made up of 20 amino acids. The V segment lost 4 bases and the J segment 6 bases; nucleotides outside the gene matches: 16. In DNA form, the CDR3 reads TGTGCCAGCAGTTCCAGGGGCTGGGGACTAGCGGGGGGAAGGGGCAATGAGCAGTTCTTC. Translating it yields CASSSRGWGLAGGRGNEQFF.

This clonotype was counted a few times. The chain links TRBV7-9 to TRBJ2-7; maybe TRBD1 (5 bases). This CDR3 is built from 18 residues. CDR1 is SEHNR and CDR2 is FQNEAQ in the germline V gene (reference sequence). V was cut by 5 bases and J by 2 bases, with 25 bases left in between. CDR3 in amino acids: CASSDLVGSSLGAYEQYF. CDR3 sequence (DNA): TGTGCCAGCAGCGATTTAGTGGGATCCTCCTTAGGGGCCTACGAGCAGTACTTC. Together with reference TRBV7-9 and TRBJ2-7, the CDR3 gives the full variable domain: DTGVSQNPRHKITKRGQNVTFRCDPISEHNRLYWYRQTLGQGPEFLTYFQNEAQLEKSRLLSDRFSAERPKGSFSTLEIQRTEQGDSAMYLCASSDLVGSSLGAYEQYFGPGTRLTVT.

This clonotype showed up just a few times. CDR3 nucleotide sequence: TGTGCCAGCAGCCCAGAGGGGGGGCCAGTTGAAGCTTTCTTT. Its protein is CASSPEGGPVEAFF. The V and J genes are TRBV7-9 and TRBJ1-1, with TRBD1 as a possible D gene (6 bases). V dropped 5 bases and J dropped 7 bases, with 17 bases sitting between them. The CDR3 contains 14 residues. CDR1 and CDR2 from the germline V gene are SEHNR and FQNEAQ (reference sequence). Filled out from reference TRBV7-9 and TRBJ1-1, the complete variable domain reads DTGVSQNPRHKITKRGQNVTFRCDPISEHNRLYWYRQTLGQGPEFLTYFQNEAQLEKSRLLSDRFSAERPKGSFSTLEIQRTEQGDSAMYLCASSPEGGPVEAFFGQGTRLTVV.

The CDR3 region is CASRLLVGSTNEKLFF. In DNA, the CDR3 is TGTGCCAGCAGGCTCTTAGTGGGGAGTACTAATGAAAAACTGTTTTTT. V gene TRBV28 combines with J gene TRBJ1-4; D is undetermined. The germline gives CDR1 MDHEN, CDR2 SYDVKM. Trimming took off 6 bases at V and 2 bases at J, with 16 bases between the two ends. The CDR3 consists of 16 residues. The full variable domain, its missing parts supplied by reference TRBV28 and TRBJ1-4, is DVKVTQSSRYLVKRTGEKVFLECVQDMDHENMFWYRQDPGLGLRLIYFSYDVKMKEKGDIPEGYSVSREKKERFSLILESASTNQTSMYLCASRLLVGSTNEKLFFGSGTQLSVL.

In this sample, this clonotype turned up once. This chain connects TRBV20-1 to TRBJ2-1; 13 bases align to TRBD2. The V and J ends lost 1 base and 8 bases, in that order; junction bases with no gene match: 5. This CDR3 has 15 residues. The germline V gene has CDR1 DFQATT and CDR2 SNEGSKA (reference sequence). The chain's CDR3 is CSARVGTSGDHEQFF. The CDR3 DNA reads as TGCAGTGCTAGAGTCGGGACTAGCGGGGATCATGAGCAGTTCTTC.

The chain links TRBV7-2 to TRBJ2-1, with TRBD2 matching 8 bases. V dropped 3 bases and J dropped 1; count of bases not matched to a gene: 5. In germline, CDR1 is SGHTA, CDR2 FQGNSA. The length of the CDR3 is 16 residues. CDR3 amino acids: CASSFGGAGSYNEQFF. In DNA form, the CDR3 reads TGTGCCAGCAGCTTCGGGGGGGCCGGATCCTACAATGAGCAGTTCTTC.

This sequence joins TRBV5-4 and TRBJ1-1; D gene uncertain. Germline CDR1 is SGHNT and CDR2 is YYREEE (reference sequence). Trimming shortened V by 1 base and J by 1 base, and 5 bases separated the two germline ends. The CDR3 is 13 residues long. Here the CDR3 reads CASSLTPNTEAFF. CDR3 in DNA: TGTGCCAGCAGCTTGACACCGAACACTGAAGCTTTCTTT.

This chain's CDR3 is CASSYSSGETPDTQYF. CDR3 DNA sequence: TGTGCCAGCAGCTACAGTAGCGGGGAGACTCCAGATACGCAGTATTTT. This chain connects TRBV5-6 to TRBJ2-3; 8 nucleotides match TRBD2. Germline-derived CDR1 and CDR2 are SGHDT and YYEEEE. V was clipped by 3 bases and J by 4 bases; unmatched bases: 10. CDR3 length equals 16 residues.

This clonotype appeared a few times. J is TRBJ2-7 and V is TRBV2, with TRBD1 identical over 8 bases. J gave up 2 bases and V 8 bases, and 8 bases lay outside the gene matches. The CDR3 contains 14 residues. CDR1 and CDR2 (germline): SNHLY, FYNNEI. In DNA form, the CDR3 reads TGTGCCAGCCCGAAGGGACAGGTCCCCTACGAGCAGTACTTC. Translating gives CASPKGQVPYEQYF.

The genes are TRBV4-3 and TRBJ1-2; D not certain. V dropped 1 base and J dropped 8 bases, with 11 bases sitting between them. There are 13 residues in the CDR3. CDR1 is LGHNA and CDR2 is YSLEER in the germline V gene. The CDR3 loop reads CASSQGWEGGYTF. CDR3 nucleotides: TGCGCCAGCAGCCAAGGATGGGAAGGCGGCTACACCTTC.

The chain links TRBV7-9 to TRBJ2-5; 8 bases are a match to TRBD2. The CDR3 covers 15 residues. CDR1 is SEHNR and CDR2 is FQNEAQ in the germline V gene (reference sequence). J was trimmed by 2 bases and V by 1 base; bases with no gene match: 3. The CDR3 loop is CASSLETSEQETQYF. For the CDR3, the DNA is TGTGCCAGCAGCTTAGAGACTAGCGAACAAGAGACCCAGTACTTC. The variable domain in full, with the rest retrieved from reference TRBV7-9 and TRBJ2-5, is DTGVSQNPRHKITKRGQNVTFRCDPISEHNRLYWYRQTLGQGPEFLTYFQNEAQLEKSRLLSDRFSAERPKGSFSTLEIQRTEQGDSAMYLCASSLETSEQETQYFGPGTRLLVL.